These 26 T cell receptor beta chains share one sample of origin, sequenced in a study of blood T cell repertoires in COVID-19. The data were produced by immunoSEQ multiplex PCR, yet TCRdb's version contains in-frame clones alone and is incomplete. This table holds around 110,000 clones, 90% found once. Input material: peripheral blood. The receptors were sampled from a human donor with active COVID-19. The donor label of this sample is uncertain.

The CDR3 loop is CAWSFDRNTEAFF. In nucleotides, the CDR3 is TGTGCCTGGAGTTTCGACAGGAACACTGAAGCTTTCTTT. The rearrangement joins TRBV30 to TRBJ1-1; tentative D call: TRBD1 (5 bases). Trimming left V 2 bases short and J 1 base short, with 8 bases between. The CDR3 has 13 amino acids. Germline values: CDR1 GTSNPN, CDR2 SVGIG (reference sequence).

This chain connects TRBV7-2 to TRBJ2-7, with 12 positions matching TRBD2. CDR1 is SGHTA and CDR2 is FQGNSA in the germline V gene. The CDR3 consists of 16 residues. The junction had 11 bases not matched to a gene; V was cut back by 6 bases and J by 5 bases. The CDR3 spells CASSYRPSGGAHEQYF. CDR3 DNA: TGTGCCAGCAGTTACCGCCCTAGCGGGGGGGCCCACGAGCAGTACTTC.

This clone was detected a few times. The gene calls are TRBV7-3 and TRBJ2-1; TRBD2 aligns across 9 bases. CDR1 and CDR2 (germline): SGHTA, FQGTGA. V shed 4 bases and J 8 bases; nucleotides not matched to a gene: 3. The CDR3 is 13 amino acids. The CDR3 region has the DNA TGTGCCAGCAGCTCGGGACTAGCAGATGAGCAGTTCTTC. Translating gives CASSSGLADEQFF.

V and J are TRBV27 and TRBJ1-4; maybe TRBD1 (5 bases). The CDR3 covers 16 residues. Per the germline V gene, CDR1 is MNHEY and CDR2 is SMNVEV (reference sequence). V was clipped by 8 bases and J by 6 bases, with 22 bases between them. The CDR3 spells CASLTYQGGRDEKLFF. CDR3 in DNA: TGTGCCAGCTTAACCTATCAGGGAGGAAGGGATGAAAAACTGTTTTTT.

The rearrangement joins TRBV6-5 to TRBJ2-1; perhaps TRBD2 as D (7 bases). CDR1 is MNHEY, CDR2 SVGAGI, per germline. This CDR3 contains 15 residues. The V end was cut by 7 bases, the J end by 4 bases, with 17 bases between. The CDR3 loop reads CASKQGRGQYNEQFF. The CDR3 nucleotides are TGTGCCAGCAAGCAGGGGAGGGGTCAGTACAATGAGCAGTTCTTC.

The chain combines TRBV9 with TRBJ1-3, with D unresolved. Germline-derived CDR1 and CDR2 are SGDLS and YYNGEE. CDR3 length: 14 amino acids. Trimming stripped 1 base from V and 3 bases from J, with 8 bases between. CDR3 protein: CASSVLSGGNTIYF. The DNA of the CDR3 is TGTGCCAGCAGCGTACTCTCGGGTGGAAACACCATATATTTT.

This chain joins TRBV9 and TRBJ2-1; 9 positions match TRBD1. Germline CDR1 is SGDLS and CDR2 is YYNGEE. CDR3 size: 19 residues. The ends lost 0 bases at V and 1 base at J; junction bases unmatched: 11. The CDR3 sequence: CASSVGGRGTGLSYNEQFF. In nucleotides, the CDR3 is TGTGCCAGCAGCGTAGGAGGTAGGGGGACAGGGTTGTCCTACAATGAGCAGTTCTTC.

V gene TRBV4-3 combines with J gene TRBJ1-6, with 10 bases aligning to TRBD1. There are 20 residues in the CDR3. The V gene's germline CDR1 is LGHNA and CDR2 YSLEER. V lost 4 bases to trimming and J lost 2 bases; unmatched junction nucleotides: 14. The CDR3 sequence: CASSRKTVGTGAAYNSPLHF. The CDR3 nucleotides read TGCGCCAGCAGCCGTAAGACGGTGGGGACAGGGGCCGCCTATAATTCACCCCTCCACTTT.

This clone turned up a few times. The chain employs TRBV10-3 and TRBJ2-1; D unclear. The CDR3 runs to 14 residues. V lost 11 bases and J 2 bases, leaving 16 bases between the germline ends. From germline, CDR1 is ENHRY and CDR2 SYGVKD. This CDR3 is CAPFLRLPYNEQFF. The CDR3 nucleotides are TGTGCCCCCTTCCTTAGATTACCCTACAATGAGCAGTTCTTC.

This rearrangement joins TRBV7-6 to TRBJ1-1, with 10 nucleotides matching TRBD1. The CDR3 has 14 residues. In germline, CDR1 is SGHVS, CDR2 FNYEAQ. The V segment lost 5 bases and the J segment 5 bases; nucleotides outside the gene matches: 5. CDR3 in amino acids: CASSPPGQGTEAFF. CDR3 coding DNA: TGTGCCAGCAGCCCACCGGGACAGGGGACTGAAGCTTTCTTT.

V is TRBV5-1 and J is TRBJ2-7; the D is unclear. The CDR3 sequence is 12 residues long. V was trimmed by 0 bases and J by 4 bases, leaving 5 bases between them. Germline CDR1 is SGHRS and CDR2 is YFSETQ. CDR3 DNA: TGCGCCAGCAGCTTGGACGGGTACGAGCAGTACTTC. Amino acids: CASSLDGYEQYF.

This chain uses TRBV5-5 with TRBJ2-7; D possibly corresponds to TRBD2 (5 bases). The CDR3 covers 15 residues. Between the trimmed V and J ends, which lost 4 bases and 3 bases, there was a span of 17 bases. CDR1 and CDR2 from the germline V gene are SGHKS and YYEKEE (reference sequence). In DNA, the CDR3 is TGTGCCAGCAGCCTCCGGGGTAGTTTTGGCTACGAGCAGTACTTC. Translating it yields CASSLRGSFGYEQYF.

This clone has just a few counts. The rearrangement uses TRBV6-2 or TRBV6-3 and TRBJ2-7, with D maybe TRBD1 (5 bases). Trimming stripped 5 bases from V and 4 bases from J, with 9 bases between. Germline-derived CDR1 and CDR2 are MNHEY and SVGEGT. This CDR3 spans 12 amino acids. This CDR3 reads CASSRGPYEQYF. CDR3 sequence (DNA): TGTGCCAGCAGTAGGGGCCCATACGAGCAGTACTTC.

This clone was counted once. At one end the junction does not follow the germline gene, possibly because of a read error. The CDR3: CARSRQGRTEAFF. CDR3 nucleotide sequence: TGTGCCCGGAGCCGACAGGGACGGACTGAAGCTTTCTTT. This chain links TRBV30 with TRBJ1-1, with TRBD1 matching over 7 bases. CDR1 is GTSNPN and CDR2 is SVGIG in the germline V gene (reference sequence). This CDR3 is 13 amino acids long.

Only one count was recorded for this clone. V is TRBV19 and J is TRBJ2-5; D gene unclear. Germline V gene sequence: CDR1 LNHDA, CDR2 SQIVND (reference sequence). The CDR3 loop spans 14 amino acids. V gave up 5 bases and J gave up 5 bases, with 15 bases separating them. The CDR3 nucleotides read TGTGCCAGTAGTTGGCAGGCTTCGTCCGAGACCCAGTACTTC. Amino acids: CASSWQASSETQYF.

The V and J genes are TRBV5-1 and TRBJ1-1, with 7 bases identical to TRBD1. The V gene end was trimmed by 5 bases and the J gene end by 1 base; junction bases not matched to a gene: 2. The germline CDR1 and CDR2 sequences are SGHRS and YFSETQ. CDR3 length: 13 residues. CDR3 residues: CASRRQGNTEAFF. CDR3 DNA sequence: TGCGCCAGCAGGCGACAGGGGAACACTGAAGCTTTCTTT.

This chain uses TRBV28 with TRBJ2-7; 7 bases map to TRBD1. The CDR3 length is 16 residues. In germline, CDR1 is MDHEN, CDR2 SYDVKM. After removal of 4 bases from V and 1 base from J, the junction contained 10 bases not matched to a gene. The CDR3 DNA sequence: TGTGCCAGCAGTTCCCTCGACAGGGCTATATCCTACGAGCAGTACTTC. Translated: CASSSLDRAISYEQYF.

V usage is TRBV7-2 and J usage is TRBJ2-3; perhaps TRBD2 as D (6 bases). Per germline, CDR1 SGHTA and CDR2 FQGNSA. The ends were cut back, 3 bases at V and 0 bases at J, with 13 bases in the middle. The CDR3 is 16 residues long. This CDR3 reads CASSFRGTSSTDTQYF. The CDR3 DNA follows: TGTGCCAGCAGCTTCCGGGGGACCAGTAGCACAGATACGCAGTATTTT.

The chain recombines TRBV3-1 (or the pseudogene TRBV3-2) with TRBJ1-1; no definite D call. The CDR3 is made up of 15 amino acids. The germline V gene encodes CDR1 LGHDT and CDR2 YNNKEL (reference sequence). V lost 4 bases to trimming and J lost 3 bases, with 15 bases between them. The CDR3 reads CASSRTRPPDTEAFF. DNA of the CDR3: TGTGCCAGCAGCCGAACTCGCCCACCGGACACTGAAGCTTTCTTT.

V usage is TRBV5-1 and J usage is TRBJ1-1; 8 bases line up with TRBD1. Germline V lookup: CDR1 SGHRS, CDR2 YFSETQ. The CDR3 sequence is 16 residues long. J was trimmed by 1 base and V by 1 base; bases with no gene match: 6. This CDR3 is CASSLIYRGTNTEAFF. The DNA of the CDR3 is TGCGCCAGCAGCTTGATATACAGGGGGACGAACACTGAAGCTTTCTTT.

The chain carries TRBV7-2 and TRBJ1-3, with 7 bases that match TRBD1. CDR1 SGHTA and CDR2 FQGNSA come from the germline V gene. The trim removed 5 bases at V and 0 bases at J, leaving 13 bases unmatched. The CDR3 extends over 18 amino acids. DNA of the CDR3: TGTGCCAGCAGCCTCGACGGGACAGCCCTATACTCTGGAAACACCATATATTTT. Protein: CASSLDGTALYSGNTIYF. Full variable domain (rest looked up from reference TRBV7-2 and TRBJ1-3): GAGVSQSPSNKVTEKGKDVELRCDPISGHTALYWYRQSLGQGLEFLIYFQGNSAPDKSGLPSDRFSAERTGGSVSTLTIQRTQQEDSAVYLCASSLDGTALYSGNTIYFGEGSWLTVV.

J is TRBJ2-3 and V is TRBV11-3; the D gene is possibly TRBD1 (6 bases). Trimming shortened V by 5 bases and J by 4 bases, and 10 bases separated the two germline ends. The CDR3 consists of 13 residues. CDR1 and CDR2 (germline): SGHNT, YENEEA. Here the CDR3 reads CASSRQDPDTQYF. For the CDR3, the DNA is TGTGCCAGCAGCCGACAGGACCCAGATACGCAGTATTTT.

The chain employs TRBV29-1 and TRBJ1-2; tentatively, D is TRBD1 (5 bases). Trimming shortened V by 4 bases and J by 7 bases, and 16 bases separated the two germline ends. The CDR3 contains 13 residues. Germline assignment: CDR1 SQVTM and CDR2 ANQGSEA. The CDR3 protein is CSVVRVQGGGYTF. The CDR3 region has the DNA TGCAGCGTTGTAAGGGTGCAGGGAGGTGGCTACACCTTC.

This clone was seen a single time. The V gene is TRBV21-1, the J gene TRBJ2-5; the listed D gene, TRBD1, was not tested against the DNA. TRBV21-1 is described as a pseudogene. CDR3 length: 18 amino acids. CDR3 nucleotides: TGTGCCAGCAGCAAAGTTTGTACCAGGGACAGGGAACAAGAGACCCAGTACTTC. Amino acid sequence: CASSKVCTRDREQETQYF.

Remarks on this clone: The sample has other DNA sequences that encode this CDR3 too. The chain uses TRBV9 and TRBJ1-6; D perhaps matches TRBD1 (5 bases). The V gene lost 4 bases and the J gene lost 4 bases, with 12 bases spanning the gap. Germline lookup yields CDR1 SGDLS and CDR2 YYNGEE. This CDR3 comprises 15 residues. The CDR3 bases are TGTGCCAGCAGCTCGGGGGACGGTTATAATTCACCCCTCCACTTT. Translated: CASSSGDGYNSPLHF.

The chain couples TRBV6-5 to TRBJ1-5, with 9 bases fitting TRBD1. CDR3 length equals 14 residues. In germline, CDR1 is MNHEY, CDR2 SVGAGI. Trimming cost V 6 bases and J 4 bases; bases outside gene matches: 4. The CDR3 spells CASRAGTGNQPQHF. The DNA for the CDR3 is TGTGCCAGCAGAGCCGGGACAGGGAATCAGCCCCAGCATTTT.